The 25 T cell receptor beta chains in this list originate from one sample, sequenced in a study of multiple sclerosis patients with progressive multifocal leukoencephalopathy. This sample's time point: about a year of natalizumab therapy. Repertoires were generated with immunoSEQ multiplex PCR, while TCRdb's copy carries only in-frame clones and drops some. Of about 25,000 clones detected, approximately 89% appear once; the ten largest clones hold around 2.5%. Here the sequenced sample was PBMCs, taken from a patient treated with natalizumab. The receptor source for this set is a young man with multiple sclerosis.

The chain links TRBV6-5 to TRBJ2-5; TRBD2 matches at 9 bases. The CDR3 contains 14 residues. Looked up from germline, CDR1 is MNHEY and CDR2 is SVGAGI. The ends lost 4 bases at V and 4 bases at J; junction bases unmatched: 4. Here the CDR3 DNA reads TGTGCCAGCAGTTTGGGACTAGCAGGAGAGACCCAGTACTTC. The encoded protein is CASSLGLAGETQYF.

For the CDR3, the DNA is TGTGCCAGTAGTATCAGGGACAGGGGGACCAATGAGCAGTTCTTC. It specifies CASSIRDRGTNEQFF. The chain has TRBV19 and TRBJ2-1; 11 positions match TRBD1. This CDR3 has 15 amino acids. V trimming: 3 bases; J trimming: 6 bases; junction bases outside the gene matches: 4. Germline assignment: CDR1 LNHDA and CDR2 SQIVND (reference sequence). Looking up the rest from reference TRBV19 and TRBJ2-1 gives the full variable domain: DGGITQSPKYLFRKEGQNVTLSCEQNLNHDAMYWYRQDPGQGLRLIYYSQIVNDFQKGDIAEGYSVSREKKESFPLTVTSAQKNPTAFYLCASSIRDRGTNEQFFGPGTRLTVL.

This chain links TRBV11-2 with TRBJ1-2; possibly TRBD1 for D (5 bases). Trimming cost V 4 bases and J 2 bases, with 14 bases left between them. Germline lookup yields CDR1 SGHAT and CDR2 FQNNGV. The CDR3 consists of 15 residues. The CDR3 nucleotides read TGTGCCAGCAGCTGGCCGGGACGGACCAACTATGGCTACACCTTC. Amino acid sequence: CASSWPGRTNYGYTF.

V usage is TRBV14 and J usage is TRBJ2-1; D call uncertain. Germline V gene sequence: CDR1 SGHDN, CDR2 FVKESK. V lost 0 bases and J lost 3, with 9 bases in between. The CDR3 is 15 amino acids. The CDR3 DNA is TGTGCCAGCAGCCAAGATGGGCCTTACTACAATGAGCAGTTCTTC. Residues: CASSQDGPYYNEQFF.

This chain uses TRBV14 with TRBJ2-3; TRBD2 aligns across 12 bases. Losses at the gene ends were 5 bases for V and 3 bases for J; bases not matched to a gene: 6. The CDR3 sequence is 16 residues long. Germline CDR1 SGHDN, CDR2 FVKESK. The CDR3 here is CASSLLTSGSTDTQYF. In nucleotides, the CDR3 is TGTGCCAGCAGCTTACTGACTAGCGGGAGTACAGATACGCAGTATTTT.

The chain links TRBV11-3 to TRBJ2-3; TRBD2 might be the D (6 bases). CDR1 and CDR2 (germline): SGHNT, YENEEA. The CDR3 sequence is 15 residues long. V was clipped by 5 bases and J by 4 bases, with 16 bases between them. CDR3 in amino acids: CASSGYRENADTQYF. The CDR3 DNA sequence: TGTGCCAGCAGCGGTTATCGGGAGAACGCAGATACGCAGTATTTT.

The rearrangement uses TRBV5-1 and TRBJ2-3; the match to TRBD1 covers 8 bases. The CDR3 sequence is 16 residues long. Looked up from germline, CDR1 is SGHRS and CDR2 is YFSETQ. The ends lost 6 bases at V and 1 base at J; junction bases unmatched: 10. CDR3 loop: CASTIGTGGRTDTQYF. DNA of the CDR3: TGCGCCAGCACTATTGGGACAGGAGGACGCACAGATACGCAGTATTTT.

Here the CDR3 reads CASSFSGYEQYF. CDR3 coding DNA: TGCGCCAGCAGCTTTAGCGGGTACGAGCAGTACTTC. The V and J genes are TRBV5-1 and TRBJ2-7, with TRBD2 matching over 7 bases. CDR1 and CDR2 (germline): SGHRS, YFSETQ. J was trimmed by 4 bases and V by 2 bases; bases with no gene match: 0. This CDR3 contains 12 residues.

This clone has more than one count but fewer than ten. The rearrangement joins TRBV12-5 to TRBJ2-6, with 12 bases lining up with TRBD1. This CDR3 contains 17 residues. The germline gives CDR1 LGHNT, CDR2 FRNRAP. Unmatched junction bases numbered 9, after V lost 8 bases and J lost 4 bases. The CDR3 here is CASTSGQGAEGANVLTF. CDR3 coding DNA: TGTGCTAGTACCTCGGGACAGGGGGCGGAGGGGGCCAACGTCCTGACTTTC.

V is TRBV5-8 and J is TRBJ2-5; 8 bases align to TRBD2. The DNA end favors TRBJ2-7, so the J call may be wrong. Germline V gene sequence: CDR1 SGHTS, CDR2 YDEGEE. This CDR3 has 14 residues. The CDR3 is CASSPGLGKREQYF. Written as DNA, the CDR3 is TGTGCCAGCAGCCCGGGACTAGGTAAACGCGAGCAGTACTTC.

The chain is built from TRBV27 and TRBJ2-3; unclear D gene. V lost 6 bases and J 3 bases, leaving 16 bases between the germline ends. Per germline, CDR1 MNHEY and CDR2 SMNVEV (reference sequence). This CDR3 has 15 residues. The CDR3 here is CASSFTPEGTDTQYF. The CDR3, as DNA: TGTGCCAGCAGCTTTACGCCCGAAGGGACAGATACGCAGTATTTT.

This clone has only one observation. The J gene is TRBJ1-2, the V gene TRBV19; 7 bases are shared with TRBD1. CDR1 LNHDA and CDR2 SQIVND come from the germline V gene (reference sequence). The V and J ends lost 5 bases and 0 bases, in that order; junction bases with no gene match: 3. The CDR3 has 14 amino acids. CDR3 protein: CASSQGVSNYGYTF. In DNA form, the CDR3 reads TGTGCCAGTAGTCAGGGGGTCTCTAACTATGGCTACACCTTC. The complete variable domain, with remaining parts taken from reference TRBV19 and TRBJ1-2, reads DGGITQSPKYLFRKEGQNVTLSCEQNLNHDAMYWYRQDPGQGLRLIYYSQIVNDFQKGDIAEGYSVSREKKESFPLTVTSAQKNPTAFYLCASSQGVSNYGYTFGSGTRLTVV.

The V call is TRBV7-9, the J call TRBJ1-5; 9 positions match TRBD1. This CDR3 contains 15 residues. Unmatched junction bases numbered 8, after V lost 4 bases and J lost 7 bases. The germline CDR1 and CDR2 sequences are SEHNR and FQNEAQ (reference sequence). DNA for the CDR3: TGTGCCAGCAGCTCCGGGACAGGGATGACGCAGCCCCAGCATTTT. It translates to CASSSGTGMTQPQHF.

The chain employs TRBV30 and TRBJ2-7; TRBD1 or TRBD2 may be the D gene (5 bases each). In germline, CDR1 is GTSNPN, CDR2 SVGIG (reference sequence). The CDR3 consists of 14 residues. Trimming left V 2 bases short and J 3 bases short, with 14 bases between. The CDR3, as DNA: TGTGCCTGGAGTCCCCCCTGGGACCTCTACGAGCAGTACTTC. It specifies CAWSPPWDLYEQYF.

CDR3 DNA: TGTGCCAGTAGTATGTTTGGGCCTCTATACAATGAGCAGTTCTTC. Translating it yields CASSMFGPLYNEQFF. The J gene is TRBJ2-1, the V gene TRBV19; D ambiguous. The CDR3 consists of 15 residues. Germline V gives CDR1 LNHDA, CDR2 SQIVND (reference sequence). The germline V and J ends were trimmed by 3 bases and 4 bases, with 13 bases remaining between them.

This chain joins TRBV4-1 and TRBJ1-5, with D unresolved. This CDR3 has 17 amino acids. V was pared by 6 bases and J by 0 bases, with 18 bases between. The germline V gene encodes CDR1 MGHRA and CDR2 YSYEKL. The CDR3 spells CASSTRYREYSNQPQHF. For the CDR3, the DNA is TGCGCCAGCAGTACAAGATATAGGGAATATAGCAATCAGCCCCAGCATTTT.

With respect to this clone: One end of the junction varies from germline; a read error may be responsible. The gene calls are TRBV11-2 and TRBJ1-1; no firm D call. The CDR3 covers 14 residues. Germline values: CDR1 SGHAT, CDR2 FQNNGV. The CDR3 reads CASSLVTPNTEALF. CDR3 DNA: TGTGCCAGCAGCTTAGTGACCCCGAACACTGAAGCTCTCTTT.

The chain joins TRBV14 to TRBJ2-7; D is undetermined. Germline CDR1 SGHDN, CDR2 FVKESK. The CDR3 spans 11 residues. V gave up 5 bases and J gave up 0 bases, with 2 bases separating them. This CDR3 reads CASSNSYEQYF. CDR3 nucleotides: TGTGCCAGCAGCAACTCCTACGAGCAGTACTTC.

The gene calls are TRBV7-2 and TRBJ1-2, with D perhaps matching TRBD1 (5 bases). The CDR3 has 15 residues. V was cut by 2 bases and J by 4 bases, with 14 bases left in between. Germline assignment: CDR1 SGHTA and CDR2 FQGNSA. This chain's CDR3 is CASSLTAGSIYGYTF. As DNA, the CDR3 is TGTGCCAGCAGCTTAACGGCAGGGTCAATCTATGGCTACACCTTC.

This clone was recorded once. J is TRBJ2-4 and V is TRBV5-6; D gene unclear. CDR3 length equals 17 residues. Germline V gene lookup returns CDR1 SGHDT and CDR2 YYEEEE. The ends were cut back, 0 bases at V and 0 bases at J, with 13 bases in the middle. The CDR3 region has the DNA TGTGCCAGCAGCTTGGAGTATAGTTCTTTAGCCAAAAACATTCAGTACTTC. Translated: CASSLEYSSLAKNIQYF. The full variable domain, rest sourced from reference TRBV5-6 and TRBJ2-4, is DAGVTQSPTHLIKTRGQQVTLRCSPKSGHDTVSWYQQALGQGPQFIFQYYEEEERQRGNFPDRFSGHQFPNYSSELNVNALLLGDSALYLCASSLEYSSLAKNIQYFGAGTRLSVL.

The chain uses TRBV18 and TRBJ2-2; 14 nucleotides agree with TRBD2. From germline, CDR1 is KGHSH and CDR2 LQKENI. The V segment lost 4 bases and the J segment 3 bases; nucleotides outside the gene matches: 4. This CDR3 has 17 residues. This chain's CDR3 is CASSRTSGRRDTGELFF. CDR3 DNA sequence: TGTGCCAGCTCACGGACTAGCGGGAGGAGGGACACCGGGGAGCTGTTTTTT.

The V call is TRBV11-3, the J call TRBJ2-2; D may be TRBD1 (6 bases). Trimming left V 5 bases short and J 4 bases short, with 14 bases between. The CDR3 has 15 residues. Germline assignment: CDR1 SGHNT and CDR2 YENEEA. The CDR3 nucleotides are TGTGCCAGCAGCCCCAGTCACAGGGCCACCGGGGAGCTGTTTTTT. It yields the protein CASSPSHRATGELFF.

This chain uses TRBV7-2 with TRBJ2-1; tentative D call: TRBD2 (5 bases). The V end lost 5 bases, the J end lost 3 bases, and 8 bases lay between the germline ends. The CDR3 is 13 amino acids. Germline CDR1 is SGHTA and CDR2 is FQGNSA. For the CDR3, the DNA is TGTGCCAGCAGCCGTGACTACTACAATGAGCAGTTCTTC. Translating it yields CASSRDYYNEQFF.

J is TRBJ1-3 and V is TRBV6-6; D is uncertain. The CDR3 extends over 15 amino acids. The germline CDR1 and CDR2 sequences are MNHNY and SVGAGI (reference sequence). The ends were cut back, 2 bases at V and 0 bases at J, with 8 bases in the middle. The CDR3 region is CASSYLPNSGNTIYF. The CDR3 DNA sequence: TGTGCCAGCAGTTACCTCCCCAACTCTGGAAACACCATATATTTT.

J is TRBJ2-3 and V is TRBV27, with TRBD1 matching over 7 bases. V lost 7 bases to trimming and J lost 2 bases; unmatched junction nucleotides: 9. The CDR3 is 15 residues long. Germline lookup yields CDR1 MNHEY and CDR2 SMNVEV (reference sequence). CDR3 sequence: CASTPTGPSTDTQYF. CDR3 nucleotides: TGTGCCAGCACCCCGACAGGGCCATCCACAGATACGCAGTATTTT.